This T cell receptor (beta chain) was retrieved from a study of cytomegalovirus exposure and HLA in healthy donors. Whole-study findings and limits: In a later analysis, HLA-C alleles had the fewest associated TCRs, DRB1 alleles the most.

Points on this clone: The antigen is not known.

CDR3 length: 15 amino acids. CDR1 and CDR2 from the germline V gene are SGDLS and YYNGEE. The junction had 6 bases not matched to a gene; V was cut back by 2 bases and J by 4 bases. The PCR employed 60 Vbeta primers together with 13 Jbeta primers. TCRdb keeps only in-frame clones here, not all; method: immunoSEQ multiplex PCR. The repertoire consists of 120,000 to 150,000 clones, with nearly 80% occurring once and the leading ten covering around 1.7%. The rearrangement joins TRBV9 to TRBJ2-5; 9 nucleotides align to TRBD1. The sample taken for sequencing was PBMCs. The receptor's source is a woman aged 25 to 39 in good health and CMV-seronegative. The CDR3 is CASSVGTGRSETQYF. The CDR3 nucleotides read TGTGCCAGCAGCGTCGGGACAGGGCGATCAGAGACCCAGTACTTC.